Shown below are 7 T cell receptor beta chains from a single sample sequenced in a study of blood T cells in healthy people across ages. Sample-barcoded 5' priming and a J-beta primer mix drove a second PCR of 7 to 11 cycles. In TCRdb, the 5' RACE reads were re-called with MiXCR into one record per CDR3 protein. Here the sample spans hundreds of thousands of distinct CDR3 sequences, about 30% being singletons. The sequencing sample was made of blood. The receptor source for this set is a woman aged 80 or over in good health.

This clonotype came up many times. CDR3 amino acids: CASRHGQGSYNEQFF. CDR3 DNA sequence: TGTGCCAGCAGACATGGACAGGGCTCCTACAATGAGCAGTTCTTC. V usage is TRBV5-6 and J usage is TRBJ2-1; TRBD1 agrees at 8 bases. CDR3 length: 15 residues. J lost 0 bases, V lost 5 bases, and 4 bases had no gene match. From germline, CDR1 is SGHDT and CDR2 YYEEEE.

This clonotype was counted once. This chain links TRBV9 with TRBJ2-7, with D maybe TRBD2 (6 bases). The V end lost 0 bases, the J end lost 7 bases, and 20 bases lay between the germline ends. The CDR3 extends over 16 amino acids. CDR1 and CDR2 from the germline V gene are SGDLS and YYNGEE. CDR3 DNA: TGTGCCAGCAGCGTAGACCCGGGGACTTCCTTAATGGAGCAGTACTTC. It encodes CASSVDPGTSLMEQYF.

In this sample, this clonotype turned up many times. This rearrangement joins TRBV11-2 to TRBJ2-1; D call uncertain. CDR1 is SGHAT, CDR2 FQNNGV, per germline. Trimming stripped 3 bases from V and 0 bases from J, with 9 bases between. This CDR3 spans 15 amino acids. The CDR3 DNA sequence: TGTGCCAGCAGCTTTGAGTTGAGCTCCTACAATGAGCAGTTCTTC. Its protein product is CASSFELSSYNEQFF.

The table lists this clonotype with a few counts. A read error is possible here, since a much larger clone lies one base away. The chain combines TRBV20-1 with TRBJ2-5, with 9 bases matching TRBD2. Trimming removed 0 bases from V and 2 bases from J; junction bases left unmatched: 4. Germline-derived CDR1 and CDR2 are DFQATT and SNEGSKA (reference sequence). The CDR3 runs to 15 residues. CDR3 DNA: TGCAGTGCTAGAGAGGGAGCGGGGGGTCAAGAGACCCAGTACTTC. Its protein is CSAREGAGGQETQYF.

There are many counts of this clonotype. CDR3 protein: CASSSFVGDQETQYF. CDR3 DNA sequence: TGTGCCAGCAGCTCCTTTGTGGGGGACCAAGAGACCCAGTACTTC. This sequence joins TRBV7-8 and TRBJ2-5; either TRBD1 or TRBD2 may supply D (5 bases each). The CDR3 has 15 amino acids. Germline CDR1 and CDR2: SGHVS and FQNEAQ. The ends were cut back, 4 bases at V and 0 bases at J, with 12 bases in the middle.

This rearrangement joins TRBV20-1 to TRBJ1-2, with 7 bases lining up with TRBD1. Germline V gene lookup returns CDR1 DFQATT and CDR2 SNEGSKA (reference sequence). The CDR3 is 12 amino acids. The CDR3 loop is CSVLRGDYGYTF. CDR3 coding DNA: TGCAGCGTTCTCAGGGGGGACTATGGCTACACCTTC.

This clonotype was seen at least ten times. J is TRBJ2-7 and V is TRBV5-1; TRBD1 agrees at 12 bases. Germline values: CDR1 SGHRS, CDR2 YFSETQ. This CDR3 is 15 amino acids long. V trimming: 2 bases; J trimming: 7 bases; junction bases outside the gene matches: 7. DNA for the CDR3: TGCGCCAGCAGCTTCCGGGACAGGGGGCCTGATGAGCAGTACTTC. Its protein is CASSFRDRGPDEQYF.